This T cell receptor (beta chain) appears in the sequencing data of a study of CD8 T cells in Susac syndrome. Study information: Clinically active disease was present in six of the sequenced Susac syndrome patients. Roughly eight of these patients were in remission.

RNA, at about 0.45 to 1 ug, was reverse transcribed with random hexamers. TCRdb ran MiXCR on the immunoSEQ multiplex PCR reads and lists one entry per CDR3 protein. The data show some 140,000 distinct CDR3 sequences, 85% to 95% seen once. The germline V gene encodes CDR1 GTSNPN and CDR2 SVGIG (reference sequence). This CDR3 has 14 residues. Between the trimmed V and J ends, which lost 5 bases and 0 bases, there was a span of 8 bases. TCR beta sequencing covered blood CD8+ and CD4+ T cells. Definite or probable Susac syndrome was diagnosed using recently defined diagnostic criteria. The receptor's source is a human donor with Susac syndrome. V usage is TRBV30 and J usage is TRBJ2-6; no reliable D call. The specimen was CD8+ T cells from PBMCs. The DNA of the CDR3 is TGTGCCTGGGCAGAGATCTCTGGGGCCAACGTCCTGACTTTC. This gives the protein CAWAEISGANVLTF.